This passage covers 5 T cell receptor beta chains from one sample sequenced in a study of shared clonotypes between healthy human individuals. Repertoires were generated with immunoSEQ multiplex PCR, while TCRdb's copy carries only in-frame clones and drops some. This table has 1,500,000 or so clones, around 98.5% appearing once. Sequencing was performed on naive CD4+ T cells sorted from blood. Subset specified: CD45RA+ positively selected. The receptors derive from a man between 25 and 39 years old in good health.

The chain carries TRBV5-1 and TRBJ1-1, with no clear D. Germline V CDR1 and CDR2: SGHRS, YFSETQ. Trimming pared 0 bases from V and 6 bases from J, leaving 9 bases between. CDR3 length equals 13 residues. For the CDR3, the DNA is TGCGCCAGCAGCTTGGACGGTAGGGCTGAAGCTTTCTTT. It codes for CASSLDGRAEAFF.

J is TRBJ1-2 and V is TRBV27, with TRBD1 identical over 7 bases. Losses at the gene ends were 3 bases for V and 0 bases for J; bases not matched to a gene: 4. The CDR3 runs 15 residues. The germline gives CDR1 MNHEY, CDR2 SMNVEV (reference sequence). CDR3 in amino acids: CASSFDRAANYGYTF. In nucleotides, the CDR3 is TGTGCCAGCAGTTTCGACAGGGCGGCTAACTATGGCTACACCTTC.

The gene calls are TRBV27 and TRBJ1-1, with 8 positions matching TRBD1. With 6 bases clipped from V and 6 bases from J, the junction kept 6 bases outside the gene matches. This CDR3 contains 13 residues. From germline, CDR1 is MNHEY and CDR2 SMNVEV (reference sequence). The CDR3 region has the DNA TGTGCCAGCAGGCCGACAGGGGACCCTGAAGCTTTCTTT. The encoded protein is CASRPTGDPEAFF.

The V gene is TRBV4-1, the J gene TRBJ2-2; D is uncertain. V was trimmed by 2 bases and J by 1 base, leaving 5 bases between them. The CDR3 runs 14 residues. CDR1 and CDR2 (germline): MGHRA, YSYEKL. CDR3 loop: CASSQLENTGELFF. CDR3 DNA sequence: TGCGCCAGCAGCCAACTCGAGAACACCGGGGAGCTGTTTTTT.

This chain uses TRBV19 with TRBJ1-5; D gene ambiguous. The CDR3 has 13 residues. Germline V gives CDR1 LNHDA, CDR2 SQIVND (reference sequence). V was shortened by 5 bases and J by 0 bases, with 5 bases between the two germline ends. As DNA, the CDR3 is TGTGCCAGTAGTGCGTATAGCAATCAGCCCCAGCATTTT. Translated, it gives CASSAYSNQPQHF. Full variable domain (remainder filled in from reference TRBV19 and TRBJ1-5): DGGITQSPKYLFRKEGQNVTLSCEQNLNHDAMYWYRQDPGQGLRLIYYSQIVNDFQKGDIAEGYSVSREKKESFPLTVTSAQKNPTAFYLCASSAYSNQPQHFGDGTRLSIL.